This T cell receptor beta chain originates from a study of shared clonotypes between healthy human individuals. Assay: immunoSEQ multiplex PCR; the TCRdb copy retains only in-frame clones and omits some. The table lists hundreds of thousands of clones, around 73% of them singletons. The V end was cut by 5 bases, the J end by 0 bases, with 17 bases between. The length of the CDR3 is 16 residues. CDR1 is MDHEN, CDR2 SYDVKM, per germline. Sequences were obtained from memory CD4+ T cells sorted from blood. Subset in this sample: CD45RA-negative fraction. V and J are TRBV28 and TRBJ2-7; D is unresolved. This TCR derives from a woman aged 30 to 39 in good health. The DNA for the CDR3 is TGTGCCAGCAGTCCGCAACTCTCGAGTAGCTCCTACGAGCAGTACTTC. It translates to CASSPQLSSSSYEQYF.